The 30 T cell receptor beta chains reported below all come from one sample, sequenced in a study of Graves' ophthalmopathy and Graves' hyperthyroidism. For repertoire sequencing, the TCR beta CDR3 regions were amplified from RNA transcripts. In the first round, RT-PCR was carried out with HTBI primers, and a multiplex PCR formed the second round. MiXCR, applied by TCRdb to the multiplex PCR reads, yields one record per CDR3 protein. The repertoire holds about 400,000 distinct CDR3 sequences, with 15% as singletons. Input material: peripheral blood. The origin of the receptors is a woman between 18 and 29 years old with stable Graves' hyperthyroidism.

This clonotype has ten or more counts. This chain joins TRBV19 and TRBJ1-6; possibly TRBD1 for D (5 bases). The CDR3 consists of 14 residues. Trimming removed 4 bases at V and 9 bases at J, with 13 bases between. Germline V CDR1 and CDR2: LNHDA, SQIVND (reference sequence). In nucleotides, the CDR3 is TGTGCCAGTAGTAGAGAGGGGCGGATTTCACCCCTCCACTTT. Residues: CASSREGRISPLHF.

This clonotype came up many times. The chain combines TRBV29-1 with TRBJ1-1; D may be TRBD1 (6 bases). Looked up from germline, CDR1 is SQVTM and CDR2 is ANQGSEA. V lost 6 bases, J lost 8 bases, and 13 bases lay in between. The CDR3 consists of 11 residues. The CDR3 loop is CSVRKGTEAFF. The CDR3 DNA reads as TGCAGCGTGAGAAAGGGGACAGAAGCTTTCTTT. Supplemented by reference TRBV29-1 and TRBJ1-1, the full variable domain reads SAVISQKPSRDICQRGTSLTIQCQVDSQVTMMFWYRQQPGQSLTLIATANQGSEATYESGFVIDKFPISRPNLTFSTLTVSNMSPEDSSIYLCSVRKGTEAFFGQGTRLTVV.

This clonotype was seen repeatedly, ten times or more. The chain has TRBV6-2 or TRBV6-3 and TRBJ2-7; unclear D gene. The V gene lost 6 bases and the J gene lost 3 bases, with 9 bases spanning the gap. Germline loops: CDR1 MNHEY, CDR2 SVGEGT. The CDR3 has 12 residues. CDR3 DNA sequence: TGTGCCAGCAGGGAGACGGGCTACGAGCAGTACTTC. Translating gives CASRETGYEQYF.

This clonotype was counted at least ten times. The genes are TRBV10-3 and TRBJ1-1; D possibly corresponds to TRBD1 (6 bases). Germline CDR1 is ENHRY and CDR2 is SYGVKD. V was shortened by 0 bases and J by 3 bases, with 11 bases between the two germline ends. The CDR3 loop spans 15 amino acids. CDR3 sequence (DNA): TGTGCCATCAGTGAGTCTACAGGGTCGTACACTGAAGCTTTCTTT. It encodes CAISESTGSYTEAFF.

To note about this clonotype: A junction end diverges from the germline sequence, so it may reflect a read error. The chain combines TRBV4-2 with TRBJ2-4, with 10 nucleotides matching TRBD2. The CDR3 is made up of 15 amino acids. In germline, CDR1 is LGHNA, CDR2 YNFKEQ. Written as DNA, the CDR3 is TGTGCCAGCAGCCTAGAACTAGCGGGGAAAAACATTAAGTACTTC. This sequence encodes CASSLELAGKNIKYF.

In regard to this clonotype: At one end the junction does not follow the germline gene, possibly because of a read error. This chain joins TRBV19 and TRBJ1-2; the D gene is possibly TRBD1 (5 bases). This CDR3 has 14 amino acids. In germline, CDR1 is LNHDA, CDR2 SQIVND (reference sequence). CDR3 protein: CGSSAPGAVWGYTF. The CDR3 DNA sequence: TGTGGCAGTAGTGCGCCCGGGGCCGTATGGGGCTACACCTTC.

Many counts were recorded for this clonotype. The chain is built from TRBV6-2 or TRBV6-3 and TRBJ2-7; D is perhaps TRBD2 (7 bases). CDR1 and CDR2 (germline): MNHEY, SVGEGT. Trimming pared 2 bases from V and 2 bases from J, leaving 13 bases between. The CDR3 sequence is 15 residues long. The chain's CDR3 is CASSYRGGDPYEQYF. CDR3 nucleotide sequence: TGTGCCAGCAGTTACAGGGGGGGCGATCCCTACGAGCAGTACTTC.

V usage is TRBV11-2 and J usage is TRBJ2-7; D perhaps matches TRBD2 (5 bases). Germline V lookup: CDR1 SGHAT, CDR2 FQNNGV. The germline V and J ends were trimmed by 2 bases and 2 bases, with 19 bases remaining between them. This CDR3 spans 17 amino acids. The CDR3 nucleotides are TGTGCCAGCAGCTTAATTAGAGGGTCGGTAGGAGCCTACGAGCAGTACTTC. Its protein product is CASSLIRGSVGAYEQYF.

This clonotype was recorded only once. Compared with germline, one end of the junction differs, possibly owing to a read error. The chain recombines TRBV6-1 with TRBJ1-5, with a weak D call TRBD1 (5 bases). The V gene's germline CDR1 is MNHNS and CDR2 SASEGT. CDR3 length equals 15 residues. Here the CDR3 DNA reads TGTGCCAGCAGTGAAGCGGGGGTGAACTATCAGCCTCAGCATTTT. This translates into CASSEAGVNYQPQHF.

This clonotype was recorded many times. V and J are TRBV6-1 and TRBJ1-1; weak D call: TRBD1 (5 bases). Trimming pared 5 bases from V and 5 bases from J, leaving 15 bases between. The CDR3 extends over 14 amino acids. Germline V gene lookup returns CDR1 MNHNS and CDR2 SASEGT. The CDR3 DNA reads as TGTGCCAGCAGTACATCTGGGGGGGGTACTGAAGCTTTCTTT. This translates into CASSTSGGGTEAFF.

On this clonotype: This may stem from a read error, because a much larger clone lies one nucleotide away. V usage is TRBV2 and J usage is TRBJ1-2; D remains unclear. The V gene's germline CDR1 is SNHLY and CDR2 FYNNEI. This CDR3 contains 11 residues. CDR3 DNA: TGTGCCAGCAGTGAATTGCATGGCCACACCTTC. Translating gives CASSELHGHTF.

This clonotype was seen repeatedly, ten times or more. The V gene is TRBV12-3 or TRBV12-4, the J gene TRBJ1-2; no clear D. The CDR3 length is 14 residues. Trimming removed 6 bases from V and 4 bases from J, with 15 bases in between. CDR3: CASSVGSSGYGYTF. The DNA of the CDR3 is TGTGCCAGCAGCGTGGGCAGCTCCGGCTATGGCTACACCTTC.

This clonotype showed up many times. The chain employs TRBV6-2 or TRBV6-3 and TRBJ1-5; 7 bases line up with TRBD1. The CDR3 is made up of 11 amino acids. J was trimmed by 11 bases and V by 8 bases; bases with no gene match: 6. Germline CDR1 and CDR2: MNHEY and SVGEGT. CDR3 DNA: TGTGCCAGCCAACAGGGGACGGCCCAGCATTTT. Translation: CASQQGTAQHF.

The V call is TRBV7-8, the J call TRBJ1-5; D is possibly TRBD1 (5 bases). Trimming removed 5 bases at V and 7 bases at J, with 18 bases between. The CDR3 has 15 residues. Germline CDR1 is SGHVS and CDR2 is FQNEAQ. The CDR3 spells CASSLNTGGQQPQHF. The CDR3, as DNA: TGTGCCAGCAGCCTTAACACAGGTGGCCAGCAGCCCCAGCATTTT.

This clonotype was observed at least ten times. Given a much more abundant clone one base away, this may be a read error. The CDR3 does not close with the conserved phenylalanine or tryptophan, likely indicating a read error. The rearrangement joins TRBV27 to TRBJ1-2; unclear D gene. The V end was cut by 8 bases, the J end by 4 bases, with 17 bases between. Germline lookup yields CDR1 MNHEY and CDR2 SMNVEV (reference sequence). The CDR3 is 14 residues long. The CDR3 protein is CASGTEPSSYGYTS. The CDR3 region has the DNA TGTGCCAGCGGCACGGAACCATCCTCCTATGGCTACACCTCC.

The chain joins TRBV3-1 to TRBJ2-2; no definite D call. V was trimmed by 3 bases and J by 2 bases, leaving 10 bases between them. CDR1 and CDR2 from the germline V gene are LGHDT and YNNKEL (reference sequence). The CDR3 has 15 residues. The CDR3 protein is CASSHSAFNTGELFF. CDR3 nucleotides: TGTGCCAGCAGCCACAGTGCATTCAACACCGGGGAGCTGTTTTTT. The full variable domain, with the rest looked up from reference TRBV3-1 and TRBJ2-2, is DTAVSQTPKYLVTQMGNDKSIKCEQNLGHDTMYWYKQDSKKFLKIMFSYNNKELIINETVPNRFSPKSPDKAHLNLHINSLELGDSAVYFCASSHSAFNTGELFFGEGSRLTVL.

This clonotype was seen many times. The chain carries TRBV19 and TRBJ1-1; tentatively, D is TRBD1 (5 bases). V was trimmed by 5 bases and J by 4 bases, leaving 17 bases between them. Per the germline V gene, CDR1 is LNHDA and CDR2 is SQIVND (reference sequence). The CDR3 extends over 15 amino acids. CDR3 DNA: TGTGCCAGTAGTTTTTTCGGGGGGGACGCCACTGAAGCTTTCTTT. This codes for CASSFFGGDATEAFF.

The table lists this clonotype with many counts. The chain couples TRBV20-1 to TRBJ1-5, with D unresolved. CDR3 length: 12 residues. CDR1 and CDR2 from the germline V gene are DFQATT and SNEGSKA (reference sequence). With 0 bases removed from V and 5 bases from J, the gap between germline ends came to 5 bases. CDR3 DNA sequence: TGCAGTGCTAGAGATGGGGATCAGCCCCAGCATTTT. Translation gives CSARDGDQPQHF.

This clonotype has ten or more counts. The chain employs TRBV19 and TRBJ2-5, with 7 positions matching TRBD1. The CDR3 consists of 14 residues. With 3 bases clipped from V and 4 bases from J, the junction kept 5 bases outside the gene matches. Germline values: CDR1 LNHDA, CDR2 SQIVND (reference sequence). CDR3 coding DNA: TGTGCCAGTAGTATCAGGGGGTTTGGAGAGACCCAGTACTTC. This sequence encodes CASSIRGFGETQYF. The whole variable domain, remainder taken from reference TRBV19 and TRBJ2-5, is DGGITQSPKYLFRKEGQNVTLSCEQNLNHDAMYWYRQDPGQGLRLIYYSQIVNDFQKGDIAEGYSVSREKKESFPLTVTSAQKNPTAFYLCASSIRGFGETQYFGPGTRLLVL.

This clonotype has a count of ten or more. A read error may account for a junction end that differs from germline. This chain links TRBV4-1 with TRBJ2-7; D is uncertain. From germline, CDR1 is MGHRA and CDR2 YSYEKL. This CDR3 spans 11 amino acids. The CDR3 spells CASSQHYKQYF. DNA for the CDR3: TGCGCCAGCAGCCAGCACTACAAGCAGTACTTC.

This clonotype was seen repeatedly, ten times or more. V is TRBV5-7 and J is TRBJ1-6; D may be TRBD1 (5 bases). TRBV5-7 is an ORF, with its function uncertain. Deletions cut 6 bases from V and 10 bases from J, with 20 bases between. The CDR3 has 15 residues. Here the CDR3 reads CASIPHGGGNSPLHF. CDR3 coding DNA: TGTGCCAGCATCCCTCATGGCGGGGGAAACTCACCCCTCCACTTT.

This clonotype appeared many times. This chain joins TRBV6-2 or TRBV6-3 and TRBJ2-7; 7 nucleotides align to TRBD2. V was clipped by 7 bases and J by 2 bases; unmatched bases: 8. CDR3 length: 14 amino acids. Germline V gene sequence: CDR1 MNHEY, CDR2 SVGEGT. CDR3 in amino acids: CASKKPGGTYEQYF. The CDR3, as DNA: TGTGCCAGCAAAAAACCCGGGGGGACCTACGAGCAGTACTTC.

The table lists this clonotype with many counts. This rearrangement joins TRBV6-1 to TRBJ2-5, with 12 bases lining up with TRBD2. V lost 3 bases and J lost 5; bases outside the gene matches: 7. CDR3 length: 16 amino acids. Germline CDR1 and CDR2: MNHNS and SASEGT. CDR3 region: CASSETSGGFGETQYF. CDR3 DNA sequence: TGTGCCAGCAGTGAGACTAGCGGGGGATTTGGTGAGACCCAGTACTTC.

In this sample, this clonotype turned up many times. The chain has TRBV7-8 and TRBJ2-7; tentatively, D is TRBD2 (7 bases). Per the germline V gene, CDR1 is SGHVS and CDR2 is FQNEAQ. V lost 5 bases and J 7 bases, leaving 24 bases between the germline ends. The CDR3 spans 16 residues. CDR3 nucleotides: TGTGCCAGCAGCCGCGCCGGAGGGGGGGGGGTGTTAGAGCAGTACTTC. Translated: CASSRAGGGGVLEQYF.

This clonotype was recorded many times. The rearrangement uses TRBV13 and TRBJ1-3; D gene uncertain. The CDR3 consists of 17 residues. CDR1 and CDR2 from the germline V gene are PRHDT and FYEKMQ (reference sequence). V dropped 5 bases and J dropped 0 bases, with 17 bases sitting between them. The CDR3 protein is CASSSVTDGGSGNTIYF. CDR3 sequence (DNA): TGTGCCAGCAGCAGCGTTACGGACGGAGGCTCTGGAAACACCATATATTTT.

About this clonotype itself: A much larger clone lies a single base off, so this may be a read error. The rearrangement links TRBV12-3 or TRBV12-4 to TRBJ2-7; TRBD1 agrees at 7 bases. V lost 5 bases, J lost 0 bases, and 1 base stayed unmatched. The CDR3 totals 13 residues. The CDR3 spells CASSGQDSYEQYF. The CDR3 nucleotides read TGTGCCAGCAGTGGACAGGACTCCTACGAGCAGTACTTC.

The chain has TRBV20-1 and TRBJ2-7; D possibly uses TRBD1 or TRBD2 (6 bases each). Germline V gene data show CDR1 as DFQATT and CDR2 as SNEGSKA (reference sequence). CDR3 length: 15 residues. The V end lost 6 bases, the J end lost 3 bases, and 21 bases lay between the germline ends. CDR3 DNA: TGCAGTGCAATAACAGGGAGGAAAGCCGACTACGAGCAGTACTTC. The encoded protein is CSAITGRKADYEQYF.

This clonotype was recorded many times. The chain uses TRBV2 and TRBJ1-1; D not resolved. Germline CDR1 SNHLY, CDR2 FYNNEI. V lost 6 bases and J 8 bases, leaving 7 bases between the germline ends. The CDR3 covers 10 residues. CDR3 DNA: TGTGCCAGCAGGGTATTCGAAGCTTTCTTT. Amino acids: CASRVFEAFF. The variable domain in full, with the rest retrieved from reference TRBV2 and TRBJ1-1, is EPEVTQTPSHQVTQMGQEVILRCVPISNHLYFYWYRQILGQKVEFLVSFYNNEISEKSEIFDDQFSVERPDGSNFTLKIRSTKLEDSAMYFCASRVFEAFFGQGTRLTVV.

This clonotype occurred many times. The V gene is TRBV6-1, the J gene TRBJ1-1; 7 bases are a match to TRBD1. The CDR3 extends over 16 amino acids. The trim removed 6 bases at V and 4 bases at J, leaving 14 bases unmatched. CDR1 and CDR2 (germline): MNHNS, SASEGT. The CDR3 sequence is CASSRILMTGPTEAFF. The CDR3 DNA reads TGTGCCAGCAGCCGAATATTAATGACAGGGCCCACTGAAGCTTTCTTT.

This clonotype appeared many times. The chain links TRBV7-2 to TRBJ2-2; no firm D call. The germline gives CDR1 SGHTA, CDR2 FQGNSA. The CDR3 extends over 14 amino acids. The ends were cut back, 5 bases at V and 7 bases at J, with 14 bases in the middle. The CDR3 DNA sequence: TGTGCCAGCAGCCTCTATAGCAGCAACGGGGAGCTGTTTTTT. It translates to CASSLYSSNGELFF. The full variable domain, in which reference TRBV7-2 and TRBJ2-2 provide the parts outside the CDR3, is GAGVSQSPSNKVTEKGKDVELRCDPISGHTALYWYRQSLGQGLEFLIYFQGNSAPDKSGLPSDRFSAERTGGSVSTLTIQRTQQEDSAVYLCASSLYSSNGELFFGEGSRLTVL.